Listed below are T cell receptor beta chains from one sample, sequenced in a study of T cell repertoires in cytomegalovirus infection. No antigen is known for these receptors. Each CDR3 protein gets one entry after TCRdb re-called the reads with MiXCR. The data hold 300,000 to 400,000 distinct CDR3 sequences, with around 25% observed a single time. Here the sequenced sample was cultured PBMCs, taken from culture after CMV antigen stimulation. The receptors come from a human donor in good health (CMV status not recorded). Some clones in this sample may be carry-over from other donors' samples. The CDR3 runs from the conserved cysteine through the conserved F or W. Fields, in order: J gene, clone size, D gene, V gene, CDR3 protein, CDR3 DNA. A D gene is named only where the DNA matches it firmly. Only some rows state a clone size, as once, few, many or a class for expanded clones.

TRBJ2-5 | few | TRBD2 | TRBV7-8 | CASSFTSGRATETQYF | TGTGCCAGCAGCTTCACTAGCGGGAGGGCCACGGAGACCCAGTACTTC
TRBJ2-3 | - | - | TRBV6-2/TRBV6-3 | CASTDYNTDTQYF | TGTGCCAGCACCGACTACAACACAGATACGCAGTATTTT
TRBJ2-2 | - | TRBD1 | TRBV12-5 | CASGLVLDRAGELFF | TGTGCTAGTGGTTTGGTACTCGACAGGGCCGGGGAGCTGTTTTTT
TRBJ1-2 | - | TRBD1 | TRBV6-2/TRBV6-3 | CASSSGLGQGALGYTF | TGTGCCAGCAGTTCCGGCCTGGGACAGGGGGCGCTTGGCTACACCTTC
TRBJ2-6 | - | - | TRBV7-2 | CASSSGHKFSGANVLTF | TGTGCCAGCAGCTCGGGACACAAATTCTCTGGGGCCAACGTCCTGACTTTC
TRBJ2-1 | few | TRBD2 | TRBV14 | CASSQAITSGRANEQFF | TGTGCCAGCAGCCAAGCCATAACTAGCGGGAGGGCCAATGAGCAGTTCTTC
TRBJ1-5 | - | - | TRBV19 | CASSIRDSNQPQHF | TGTGCCAGTAGTATACGAGACAGCAATCAGCCCCAGCATTTT
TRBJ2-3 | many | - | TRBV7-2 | CASSFAGSTDTQYF | TGTGCCAGCAGCTTCGCGGGGAGCACAGATACGCAGTATTTT
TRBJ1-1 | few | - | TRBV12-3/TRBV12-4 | CASSPTEMNTEAFF | TGTGCCAGCAGTCCGACGGAGATGAACACTGAAGCTTTCTTT
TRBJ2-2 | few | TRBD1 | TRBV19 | CASSGTGGVSTGELFF | TGTGCCAGTAGCGGGACAGGGGGCGTCAGCACCGGGGAGCTGTTTTTT
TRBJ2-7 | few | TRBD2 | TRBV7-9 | CASRPPNSGAPYEQYF | TGTGCCAGCAGGCCTCCTAATAGCGGGGCACCCTACGAGCAGTACTTC
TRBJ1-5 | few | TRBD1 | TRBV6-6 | CASSLFAGQGSNQPQHF | TGTGCCAGCAGTCTATTCGCAGGACAGGGTAGCAATCAGCCCCAGCATTTT
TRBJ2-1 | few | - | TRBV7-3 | CASSLISGTAQNYEQFF | TGTGCCAGCAGCTTAATTTCAGGGACCGCACAGAACTATGAGCAGTTCTTC
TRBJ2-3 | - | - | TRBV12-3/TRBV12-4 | CASSLVISNTDTQYF | TGTGCCAGCAGTTTAGTTATATCGAACACAGATACGCAGTATTTT
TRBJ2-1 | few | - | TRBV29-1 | CSVRGSSYNEQFF | TGCAGCGTTAGGGGGAGCTCCTACAATGAGCAGTTCTTC
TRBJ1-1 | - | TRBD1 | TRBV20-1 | CSAQGQGDTEAFF | TGCAGTGCCCAAGGACAGGGGGACACTGAAGCTTTCTTT